The 13 T cell receptor beta chains in this list originate from one sample, sequenced in a study of blood T cells in healthy people across ages (dated by TCRdb to the mid-2010s). Receptor libraries were prepared by 5' RACE. The sequencer was an Illumina HiSeq 2500. A second PCR of about 6 to 11 cycles was performed with a sample-barcoded 5' primer and a J-beta primer mix. TCRdb reworked the public reads: Q25 trimming with fastp, MiXCR clone assembly, productive beta chains retained. Entries that share a CDR3 protein sequence are merged under the most common genes and DNA. The sample table contains about 1.1 million distinct CDR3 sequences; only one count was recorded for about two fifths of them. Together, the top ten hold around 14% of the sample. The sample consisted of blood. Every receptor here comes from a man aged 18 to 29 in good health.

The chain combines TRBV27 with TRBJ2-7; 8 positions agree with TRBD1. This CDR3 contains 15 residues. Unmatched junction bases numbered 11, after V lost 5 bases and J lost 5 bases. CDR1 and CDR2 from the germline V gene are MNHEY and SMNVEV (reference sequence). CDR3 sequence: CASSPSGRGRDEQYF. In DNA, the CDR3 is TGTGCCAGCAGTCCCTCGGGCAGGGGGCGCGACGAGCAGTACTTC.

This clonotype has more than one count but fewer than ten. V gene TRBV6-6 combines with J gene TRBJ1-6; D remains unclear. CDR3 length: 15 residues. Germline assignment: CDR1 MNHNY and CDR2 SVGAGI (reference sequence). V was clipped by 2 bases and J by 0 bases, with 5 bases between them. Written as DNA, the CDR3 is TGTGCCAGCAGTTACAGGCCCTCCTATAATTCACCCCTCCACTTT. This sequence encodes CASSYRPSYNSPLHF.

This clonotype was detected once. V gene TRBV25-1 combines with J gene TRBJ1-1; the match to TRBD1 covers 7 bases. This CDR3 has 10 amino acids. The V gene end was trimmed by 8 bases and the J gene end by 11 bases; junction bases not matched to a gene: 5. Germline-derived CDR1 and CDR2 are MGHDK and SYGVNS. CDR3 protein: CASQGGRAFF. CDR3 sequence (DNA): TGTGCCAGCCAGGGGGGACGGGCTTTCTTT.

Concerning this clonotype: A much larger clone differs from this one at a single base, so this may be a read error. This chain uses TRBV29-1 with TRBJ2-1; D possibly corresponds to TRBD1 (5 bases). The CDR3 contains 11 residues. Germline V lookup: CDR1 SQVTM, CDR2 ANQGSEA. The CDR3 DNA reads as TGCAGCGGTGAAGGGGCCGGGGAGCAGTTCTTC. Protein product: CSGEGAGEQFF.

The genes are TRBV10-3 and TRBJ1-2, with 10 bases fitting TRBD1. Germline loops: CDR1 ENHRY, CDR2 SYGVKD. V trimming: 3 bases; J trimming: 7 bases; junction bases outside the gene matches: 8. The CDR3 loop spans 15 amino acids. CDR3 amino acids: CAISDPDRGAVGYTF. CDR3 DNA: TGTGCCATCAGTGACCCGGACAGGGGGGCCGTTGGCTACACCTTC.

This clonotype was observed a handful of times. The chain couples TRBV20-1 to TRBJ2-5; 7 nucleotides agree with TRBD2. In germline, CDR1 is DFQATT, CDR2 SNEGSKA (reference sequence). The CDR3 totals 18 residues. V lost 5 bases and J lost 2; bases outside the gene matches: 20. The CDR3 bases are TGCAGTGCTGGGGGGGGGGATCACCAATACTCTTTACAAGAGACCCAGTACTTC. Amino acids: CSAGGGDHQYSLQETQYF.

This clonotype was seen a few times. The chain couples TRBV13 to TRBJ2-3, with TRBD1 identical over 8 bases. The CDR3 has 16 amino acids. The V and J ends lost 4 bases and 1 base, in that order; junction bases with no gene match: 7. Germline V gene lookup returns CDR1 PRHDT and CDR2 FYEKMQ (reference sequence). The CDR3 is CASSSGTGRGTDTQYF. CDR3 coding DNA: TGTGCCAGCAGCTCAGGGACAGGCCGGGGCACAGATACGCAGTATTTT.

This clonotype has only a few counts. A clone one base away is much larger, so this may be a read error. The V and J genes are TRBV11-2 and TRBJ2-7; D perhaps matches TRBD2 (6 bases). This CDR3 spans 15 amino acids. Germline V gene lookup returns CDR1 SGHAT and CDR2 FQNNGV. The V gene lost 3 bases and the J gene lost 7 bases, with 19 bases spanning the gap. The CDR3 is CASSFSVADHNEQYF. In DNA, the CDR3 is TGTGCCAGCAGCTTCAGTGTAGCGGACCACAATGAGCAGTACTTC.

Regarding this clonotype: It may be a read error: a sequence one base away is much more abundant. The chain links TRBV5-1 to TRBJ2-7, with D tentatively TRBD1 (7 bases). Trimming took 1 base from V and 7 from J, leaving 21 bases between them. This CDR3 has 16 residues. CDR1 is SGHRS, CDR2 YFSETQ, per germline. This CDR3 is CASSLSRQGGLNEQYF. CDR3 nucleotide sequence: TGCGCCAGCAGCTTGTCGAGACAGGGAGGTTTAAATGAGCAGTACTTC.

The rearrangement uses TRBV5-1 and TRBJ2-6; weak D call: TRBD1 (6 bases). Germline V lookup: CDR1 SGHRS, CDR2 YFSETQ. The ends were cut back, 0 bases at V and 2 bases at J, with 9 bases in the middle. The length of the CDR3 is 16 residues. CDR3 amino acids: CASSLARTAGANVLTF. DNA of the CDR3: TGCGCCAGCAGCTTGGCCAGGACAGCTGGGGCCAACGTCCTGACTTTC. Looking up the rest from reference TRBV5-1 and TRBJ2-6 gives the full variable domain: KAGVTQTPRYLIKTRGQQVTLSCSPISGHRSVSWYQQTPGQGLQFLFEYFSETQRNKGNFPGRFSGRQFSNSRSEMNVSTLELGDSALYLCASSLARTAGANVLTFGAGSRLTVL.

This chain connects TRBV12-3 or TRBV12-4 to TRBJ2-1; TRBD2 might be the D (6 bases). CDR3 length: 16 residues. V shed 1 base and J shed 2 bases, with 12 bases lying between them. The CDR3 loop reads CASSLEAGRTYNEQFF. DNA for the CDR3: TGTGCCAGCAGTTTAGAGGCGGGACGGACCTACAATGAGCAGTTCTTC.

This chain uses TRBV4-3 with TRBJ1-6; D gene ambiguous. Germline loops: CDR1 LGHNA, CDR2 YSLEER. This CDR3 region has 15 residues. The V and J ends lost 0 bases and 7 bases respectively, with 10 bases between them. The CDR3 sequence is CASSQDTAANSPLHF. The CDR3, as DNA: TGCGCCAGCAGCCAAGATACGGCAGCAAATTCACCCCTCCACTTT.

This chain uses TRBV5-1 with TRBJ2-5; maybe TRBD1 (5 bases). Trimming shortened V by 7 bases and J by 2 bases, and 12 bases separated the two germline ends. The CDR3 totals 13 residues. Germline lookup yields CDR1 SGHRS and CDR2 YFSETQ. The CDR3 sequence is CASRTSIQETQYF. CDR3 nucleotide sequence: TGCGCCAGCCGGACATCTATTCAAGAGACCCAGTACTTC. Filled out from reference TRBV5-1 and TRBJ2-5, the complete variable domain reads KAGVTQTPRYLIKTRGQQVTLSCSPISGHRSVSWYQQTPGQGLQFLFEYFSETQRNKGNFPGRFSGRQFSNSRSEMNVSTLELGDSALYLCASRTSIQETQYFGPGTRLLVL.